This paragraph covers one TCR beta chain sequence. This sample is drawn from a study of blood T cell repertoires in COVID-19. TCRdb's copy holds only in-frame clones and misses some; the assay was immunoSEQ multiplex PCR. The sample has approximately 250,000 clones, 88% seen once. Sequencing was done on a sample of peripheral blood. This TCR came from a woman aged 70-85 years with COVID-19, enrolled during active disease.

Here the CDR3 reads CASSSRRLAGSRSYNEQFF. The CDR3 bases are TGTGCCAGCAGCAGTCGGCGGCTAGCGGGTTCTAGATCCTACAATGAGCAGTTCTTC. The rearrangement uses TRBV7-9 and TRBJ2-1; 8 bases map to TRBD2. The V gene end was trimmed by 5 bases and the J gene end by 1 base; junction bases not matched to a gene: 16. Per the germline V gene, CDR1 is SEHNR and CDR2 is FQNEAQ (reference sequence). The CDR3 contains 19 residues. The full variable domain, rest sourced from reference TRBV7-9 and TRBJ2-1, is DTGVSQNPRHKITKRGQNVTFRCDPISEHNRLYWYRQTLGQGPEFLTYFQNEAQLEKSRLLSDRFSAERPKGSFSTLEIQRTEQGDSAMYLCASSSRRLAGSRSYNEQFFGPGTRLTVL.